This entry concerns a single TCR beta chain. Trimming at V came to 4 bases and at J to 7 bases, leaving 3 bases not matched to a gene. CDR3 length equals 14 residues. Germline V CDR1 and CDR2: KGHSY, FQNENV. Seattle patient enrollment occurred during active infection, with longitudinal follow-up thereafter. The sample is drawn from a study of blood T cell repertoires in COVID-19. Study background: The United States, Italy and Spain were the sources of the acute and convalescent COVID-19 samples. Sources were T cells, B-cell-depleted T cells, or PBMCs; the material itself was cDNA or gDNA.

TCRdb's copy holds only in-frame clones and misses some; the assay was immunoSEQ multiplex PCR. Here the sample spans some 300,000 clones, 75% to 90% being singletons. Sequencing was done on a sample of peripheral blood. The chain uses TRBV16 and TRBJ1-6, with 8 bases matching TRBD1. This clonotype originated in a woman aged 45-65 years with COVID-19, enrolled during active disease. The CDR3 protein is CASSRDRGNSPLHF. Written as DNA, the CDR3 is TGTGCCAGCAGCCGAGACAGGGGAAATTCACCCCTCCACTTT. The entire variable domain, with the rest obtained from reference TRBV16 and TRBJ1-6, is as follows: GEEVAQTPKHLVRGEGQKAKLYCAPIKGHSYVFWYQQVLKNEFKFLISFQNENVFDETGMPKERFSAKCLPNSPCSLEIQATKLEDSAVYFCASSRDRGNSPLHFGNGTRLTVT.